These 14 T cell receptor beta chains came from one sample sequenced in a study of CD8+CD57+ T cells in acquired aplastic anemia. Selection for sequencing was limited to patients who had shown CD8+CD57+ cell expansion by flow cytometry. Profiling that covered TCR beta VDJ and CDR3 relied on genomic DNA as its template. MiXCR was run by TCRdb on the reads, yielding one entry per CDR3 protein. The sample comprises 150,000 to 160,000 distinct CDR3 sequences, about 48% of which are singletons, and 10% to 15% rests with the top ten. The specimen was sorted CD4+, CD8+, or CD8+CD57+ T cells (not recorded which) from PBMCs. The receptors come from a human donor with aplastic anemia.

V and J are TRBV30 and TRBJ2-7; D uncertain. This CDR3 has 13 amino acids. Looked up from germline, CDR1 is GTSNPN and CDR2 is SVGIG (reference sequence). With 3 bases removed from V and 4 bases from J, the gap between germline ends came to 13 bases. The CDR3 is CAWRKQVLYEQYF. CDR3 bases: TGTGCCTGGAGGAAGCAGGTCTTATACGAGCAGTACTTC. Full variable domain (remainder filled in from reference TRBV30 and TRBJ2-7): SQTIHQWPATLVQPVGSPLSLECTVEGTSNPNLYWYRQAAGRGLQLLFYSVGIGQISSEVPQNLSASRPQDRQFILSSKKLLLSDSGFYLCAWRKQVLYEQYFGPGTRLTVT.

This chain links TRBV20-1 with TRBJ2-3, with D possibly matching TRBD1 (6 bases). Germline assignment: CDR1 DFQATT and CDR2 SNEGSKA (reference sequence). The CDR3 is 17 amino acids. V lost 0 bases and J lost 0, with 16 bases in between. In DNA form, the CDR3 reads TGCAGTGCTAGAGATGGCGCAGGGGACGCTAGCACAGATACGCAGTATTTT. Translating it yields CSARDGAGDASTDTQYF.

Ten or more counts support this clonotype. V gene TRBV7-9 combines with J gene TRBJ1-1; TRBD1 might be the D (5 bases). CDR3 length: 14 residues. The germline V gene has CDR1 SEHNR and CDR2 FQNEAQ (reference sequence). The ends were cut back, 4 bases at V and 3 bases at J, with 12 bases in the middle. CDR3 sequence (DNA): TGTGCCAGCAGCTACCCCCTGGGGCACACTGAAGCTTTCTTT. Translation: CASSYPLGHTEAFF. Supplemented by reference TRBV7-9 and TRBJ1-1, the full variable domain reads DTGVSQNPRHKITKRGQNVTFRCDPISEHNRLYWYRQTLGQGPEFLTYFQNEAQLEKSRLLSDRFSAERPKGSFSTLEIQRTEQGDSAMYLCASSYPLGHTEAFFGQGTRLTVV.

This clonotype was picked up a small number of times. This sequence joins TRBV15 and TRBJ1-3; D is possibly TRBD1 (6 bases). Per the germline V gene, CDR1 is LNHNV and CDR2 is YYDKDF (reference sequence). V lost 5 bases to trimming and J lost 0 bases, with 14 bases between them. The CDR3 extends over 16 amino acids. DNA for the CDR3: TGTGCCACCAGCTCCAGACGACAGGTCTCTGGAAACACCATATATTTT. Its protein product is CATSSRRQVSGNTIYF.

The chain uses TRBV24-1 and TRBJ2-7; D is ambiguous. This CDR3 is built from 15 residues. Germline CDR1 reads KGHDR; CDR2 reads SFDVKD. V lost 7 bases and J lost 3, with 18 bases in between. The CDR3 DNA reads TGTGCCACCAGCGAGACACCACCCACCTTCTACGAGCAGTACTTC. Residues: CATSETPPTFYEQYF.

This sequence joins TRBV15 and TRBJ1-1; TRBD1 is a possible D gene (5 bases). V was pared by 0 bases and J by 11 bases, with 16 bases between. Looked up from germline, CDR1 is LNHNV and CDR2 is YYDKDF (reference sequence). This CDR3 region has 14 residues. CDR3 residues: CATSRDPQVMRAFF. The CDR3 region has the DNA TGTGCCACCAGCAGAGATCCACAGGTAATGCGGGCTTTCTTT.

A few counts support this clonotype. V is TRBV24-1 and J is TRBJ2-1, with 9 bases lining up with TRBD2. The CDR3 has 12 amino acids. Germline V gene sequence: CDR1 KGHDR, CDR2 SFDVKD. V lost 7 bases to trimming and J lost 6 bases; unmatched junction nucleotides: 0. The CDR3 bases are TGTGCCACCAGGGGACTAGCCAATGAGCAGTTCTTC. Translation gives CATRGLANEQFF.

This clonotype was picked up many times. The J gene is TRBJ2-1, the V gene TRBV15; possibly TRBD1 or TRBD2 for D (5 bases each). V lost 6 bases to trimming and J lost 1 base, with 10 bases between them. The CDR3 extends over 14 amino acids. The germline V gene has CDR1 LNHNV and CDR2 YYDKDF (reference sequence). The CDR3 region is CATRGRESYNEQFF. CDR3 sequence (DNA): TGTGCCACCAGGGGACGAGAATCCTACAATGAGCAGTTCTTC.

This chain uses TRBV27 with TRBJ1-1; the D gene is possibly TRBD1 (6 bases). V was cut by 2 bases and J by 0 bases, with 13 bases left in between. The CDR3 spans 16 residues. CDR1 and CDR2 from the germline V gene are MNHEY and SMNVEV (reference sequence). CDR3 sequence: CASSLLRTEVNTEAFF. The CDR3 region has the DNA TGTGCCAGCAGTTTACTGCGGACAGAGGTGAACACTGAAGCTTTCTTT.

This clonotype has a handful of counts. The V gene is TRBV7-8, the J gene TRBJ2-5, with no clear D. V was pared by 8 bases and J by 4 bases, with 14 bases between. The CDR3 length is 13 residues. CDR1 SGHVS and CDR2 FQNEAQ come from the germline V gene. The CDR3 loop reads CASYRWVGETQYF. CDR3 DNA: TGTGCCAGCTATAGGTGGGTGGGAGAGACCCAGTACTTC. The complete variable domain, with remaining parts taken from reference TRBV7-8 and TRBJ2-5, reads GAGVSQSPRYKVAKRGQDVALRCDPISGHVSLFWYQQALGQGPEFLTYFQNEAQLDKSGLPSDRFFAERPEGSVSTLKIQRTQQEDSAVYLCASYRWVGETQYFGPGTRLLVL.

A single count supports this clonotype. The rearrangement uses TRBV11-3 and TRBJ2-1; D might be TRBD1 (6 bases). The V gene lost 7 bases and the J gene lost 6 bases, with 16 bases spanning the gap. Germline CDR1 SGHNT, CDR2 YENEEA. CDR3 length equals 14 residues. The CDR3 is CASITDRYANEQFF. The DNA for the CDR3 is TGTGCCAGCATCACAGACAGGTACGCCAATGAGCAGTTCTTC.

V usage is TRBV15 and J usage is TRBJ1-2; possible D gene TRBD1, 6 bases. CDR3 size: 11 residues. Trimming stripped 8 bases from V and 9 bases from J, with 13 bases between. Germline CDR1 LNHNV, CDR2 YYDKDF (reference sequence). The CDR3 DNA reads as TGTGCCACCCCAGGGGTGTCATGCTACACCTTC. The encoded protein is CATPGVSCYTF.

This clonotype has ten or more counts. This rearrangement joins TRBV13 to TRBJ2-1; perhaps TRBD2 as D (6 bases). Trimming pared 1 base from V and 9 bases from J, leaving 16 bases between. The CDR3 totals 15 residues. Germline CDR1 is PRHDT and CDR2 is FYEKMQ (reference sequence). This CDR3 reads CASSLAGEVAAEQFF. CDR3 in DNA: TGTGCCAGCAGCTTAGCGGGGGAGGTCGCGGCTGAGCAGTTCTTC.

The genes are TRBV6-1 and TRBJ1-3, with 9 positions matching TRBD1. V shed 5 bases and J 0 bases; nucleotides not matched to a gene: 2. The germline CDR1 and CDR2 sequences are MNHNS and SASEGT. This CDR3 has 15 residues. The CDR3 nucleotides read TGTGCCAGCAGTCCGGACAGGGGCTCTGGAAACACCATATATTTT. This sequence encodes CASSPDRGSGNTIYF.